The 14 T cell receptor beta chains listed next were all sequenced from one sample in a study of tumor-infiltrating lymphocytes in primary liver carcinoma. TCR beta cDNA was prepared out of approximately 470 ng total RNA by means of a constant-region primer. Library construction for TCR beta comprised three nested multiplex PCR rounds performed with slightly modified ARM-PCR. The first two PCR rounds used TRBV1-TRBV30 forward primers with a C-beta reverse primer, roughly 10 cycles each. From the multiplex PCR reads, TCRdb called clonotypes with MiXCR, one entry per CDR3 protein. In the table there are 180,000 or so distinct CDR3 sequences, over 45% of which are singletons. The source of the blood RNA was unsorted whole blood, and germline DNA was extracted as well. Sequenced material: peripheral blood. Receptors originate from a man between 40 and 49 years old with primary liver carcinoma and hepatitis B virus infection.

The chain uses TRBV14 and TRBJ2-3, with no clear D. The V gene lost 3 bases and the J gene lost 2 bases, with 9 bases spanning the gap. Germline V gene sequence: CDR1 SGHDN, CDR2 FVKESK. This CDR3 spans 14 amino acids. For the CDR3, the DNA is TGTGCCAGCAGCCACCCGAGCGACACAGATACGCAGTATTTT. Its translation is CASSHPSDTDTQYF.

The rearrangement uses TRBV11-2 and TRBJ2-7; D remains unclear. This CDR3 has 13 amino acids. Germline loops: CDR1 SGHAT, CDR2 FQNNGV. Deletions cut 1 base from V and 2 bases from J, with 6 bases between. CDR3 sequence reads: CASSLGSTYEQYF. CDR3 DNA: TGTGCCAGCAGCTTAGGAAGTACCTACGAGCAGTACTTC.

Concerning this clonotype: A single base separates this from a much larger clone, so it may be a read error. V usage is TRBV5-5 and J usage is TRBJ2-5, with D possibly being TRBD2 (5 bases). This CDR3 region has 13 residues. V was trimmed by 4 bases and J by 5 bases, leaving 12 bases between them. Germline CDR1 and CDR2: SGHKS and YYEKEE (reference sequence). The CDR3 coding sequence is TGTGCCAGCAGCCTAAGAGGGAGCGAGACCCAGTACTTC. This translates into CASSLRGSETQYF.

This clonotype appeared once. One end of the junction varies from germline; a read error may be responsible. This chain links TRBV5-4 with TRBJ1-2, with unresolved D. The CDR3 covers 14 residues. Germline loops: CDR1 SGHNT, CDR2 YYREEE (reference sequence). The CDR3 sequence is CASSLEVPGDRYTF. CDR3 bases: TGTGCCAGCAGTTTGGAGGTCCCCGGCGATCGCTACACCTTC.

The genes are TRBV7-9 and TRBJ2-5; the D gene could be TRBD1 or TRBD2 (5 bases each). V dropped 8 bases and J dropped 4 bases, with 14 bases sitting between them. Germline assignment: CDR1 SEHNR and CDR2 FQNEAQ (reference sequence). There are 13 residues in the CDR3. CDR3 in DNA: TGTGCCAGCGATGACGGGGCCGGAGAGACCCAGTACTTC. Encoded protein: CASDDGAGETQYF. Based on the CDR3 plus reference TRBV7-9 and TRBJ2-5, the full variable domain is DTGVSQNPRHKITKRGQNVTFRCDPISEHNRLYWYRQTLGQGPEFLTYFQNEAQLEKSRLLSDRFSAERPKGSFSTLEIQRTEQGDSAMYLCASDDGAGETQYFGPGTRLLVL.

The CDR3 bases are TGCGCCAGCAGCCAAGTCCCCACTAGCGGGAGCTCCTACGAGCAGTACTTC. Its protein is CASSQVPTSGSSYEQYF. The chain employs TRBV4-1 and TRBJ2-7, with TRBD2 identical over 11 bases. CDR3 length: 17 amino acids. Germline CDR1 MGHRA, CDR2 YSYEKL. V shed 1 base, J shed 0 bases, and the junction held 5 bases outside the gene matches.

This clonotype was counted only a few times. The gene calls are TRBV7-9 and TRBJ2-3, with D unclear. The CDR3 sequence is 13 residues long. CDR1 is SEHNR and CDR2 is FQNEAQ in the germline V gene (reference sequence). The V and J ends lost 4 bases and 7 bases respectively, with 12 bases between them. The CDR3 sequence: CASSSLTAYTQYF. The CDR3 nucleotides read TGTGCCAGCAGCTCCCTGACGGCTTATACGCAGTATTTT.

Remarks on this clonotype: A clone one base away is much larger, so this may be a read error. This chain uses TRBV4-1 with TRBJ2-1; 8 nucleotides line up with TRBD1. Per germline, CDR1 MGHRA and CDR2 YSYEKL. This CDR3 spans 16 amino acids. V dropped 4 bases and J dropped 0; count of bases not matched to a gene: 5. The CDR3 region has the DNA TGCGCCAGCAGCCCGACAGGGGTTAGCTCCTACAATGAGCAGTTCTTC. Translating it yields CASSPTGVSSYNEQFF.

The chain joins TRBV10-3 to TRBJ1-2, with D uncertain. CDR3 size: 14 residues. V gave up 3 bases and J gave up 1 base, with 9 bases separating them. CDR1 is ENHRY, CDR2 SYGVKD, per germline. The CDR3, as DNA: TGTGCCATCAGTGACGAAGACCGTAACTATGGCTACACCTTC. Protein: CAISDEDRNYGYTF.

The J gene is TRBJ1-1, the V gene TRBV6-5; 8 positions match TRBD1. The germline CDR1 and CDR2 sequences are MNHEY and SVGAGI. Trimming at V came to 7 bases and at J to 4 bases, leaving 14 bases not matched to a gene. This CDR3 spans 16 amino acids. The CDR3 loop reads CASTSSGADRATEAFF. As DNA, the CDR3 is TGTGCCAGCACCTCTTCAGGGGCGGACAGGGCCACTGAAGCTTTCTTT.

The chain links TRBV30 to TRBJ2-2, with 8 bases fitting TRBD1. Trimming cost V 8 bases and J 3 bases; bases outside gene matches: 5. Germline V gene sequence: CDR1 GTSNPN, CDR2 SVGIG (reference sequence). This CDR3 spans 13 amino acids. This CDR3 is CAMDREDTGELFF. CDR3 bases: TGTGCCATGGACAGGGAGGACACCGGGGAGCTGTTTTTT.

CDR3: CASSQSLAGGDHSYNEQFF. CDR3 DNA sequence: TGTGCCAGCAGCCAAAGTCTAGCGGGAGGGGACCACTCCTACAATGAGCAGTTCTTC. The V and J genes are TRBV4-2 and TRBJ2-1, with 12 bases lining up with TRBD2. V was clipped by 2 bases and J by 0 bases; unmatched bases: 8. Germline V gives CDR1 LGHNA, CDR2 YNFKEQ. This CDR3 has 19 residues.

The chain uses TRBV5-4 and TRBJ2-1, with D perhaps matching TRBD2 (5 bases). V lost 0 bases and J lost 10, with 14 bases in between. CDR3 length: 14 amino acids. The germline V gene has CDR1 SGHNT and CDR2 YYREEE (reference sequence). CDR3 loop: CASSLDGSTGEQFF. The CDR3 DNA sequence: TGTGCCAGCAGCTTGGACGGCTCGACGGGGGAGCAGTTCTTC. The full variable domain, completed using reference TRBV5-4 and TRBJ2-1, is ETGVTQSPTHLIKTRGQQVTLRCSSQSGHNTVSWYQQALGQGPQFIFQYYREEENGRGNFPPRFSGLQFPNYSSELNVNALELDDSALYLCASSLDGSTGEQFFGPGTRLTVL.

This rearrangement joins TRBV5-4 to TRBJ2-2, with 15 nucleotides matching TRBD2. CDR3 length: 20 amino acids. CDR1 is SGHNT, CDR2 YYREEE, per germline (reference sequence). The junction had 18 bases not matched to a gene; V was cut back by 5 bases and J by 7 bases. DNA for the CDR3: TGTGCCAGCAGTCCCCAGGGGGCAGGGGGACTAGCGGGAGGTTACGGGGAGCTGTTTTTT. It yields the protein CASSPQGAGGLAGGYGELFF.